This T cell receptor (beta chain) was identified in a study of T cell responses to AZD1222 COVID-19 vaccine. The germline gives CDR1 SNHLY, CDR2 FYNNEI. This CDR3 has 15 residues. Trimming took 8 bases from V and 2 from J, leaving 18 bases between them. Libraries were prepared by immunoSEQ multiplex PCR; TCRdb keeps only in-frame clonotypes and omits some of them. The data contain about 110,000 clones, around 90% of them singletons. The specimen comprised peripheral blood, sampled on day 0 of AZD1222 vaccination. The sequence came from an adult in good health. V usage is TRBV2 and J usage is TRBJ2-5, with D perhaps TRBD1 or TRBD2 (6 bases each). Here the CDR3 reads CASGGLLRGQETQYF. DNA of the CDR3: TGTGCCAGCGGGGGGCTGCTCCGGGGTCAAGAGACCCAGTACTTC.